These 5 T cell receptor beta chains originate from one sample sequenced in a study of blood T cell repertoires in COVID-19. TCRdb's table, derived via immunoSEQ multiplex PCR, lists solely in-frame clones and lacks some. Among some 320,000 clones listed, over 75% were seen once. The source material was PBMCs or T cells enriched from blood (not recorded which). All receptors come from a woman in her 30s who had recovered from COVID-19.

This chain joins TRBV11-1 and TRBJ1-1; 8 bases are shared with TRBD1. The CDR3 length is 11 residues. Per the germline V gene, CDR1 is SGHAT and CDR2 is FQDESV (reference sequence). The ends lost 3 bases at V and 11 bases at J; junction bases unmatched: 2. CDR3 coding DNA: TGTGCCAGCAGCTTGGGACAGGTTGCTTTCTTT. Translated, it gives CASSLGQVAFF.

The chain links TRBV6-5 to TRBJ1-4; 7 nucleotides match TRBD1. Looked up from germline, CDR1 is MNHEY and CDR2 is SVGAGI. V shed 6 bases, J shed 12 bases, and the junction held 10 bases outside the gene matches. There are 13 residues in the CDR3. The chain's CDR3 is CASRPDRAGELFF. The DNA of the CDR3 is TGTGCCAGCAGGCCCGACAGGGCCGGGGAACTGTTTTTT.

The chain carries TRBV27 and TRBJ1-2; no clear D. This CDR3 contains 14 residues. Germline CDR1 MNHEY, CDR2 SMNVEV (reference sequence). V lost 3 bases and J lost 4, with 12 bases in between. CDR3 amino acids: CASSFPGNPYGYTF. CDR3 bases: TGTGCCAGCAGTTTTCCAGGAAACCCCTATGGCTACACCTTC.

The chain has TRBV9 and TRBJ2-2; TRBD2 agrees at 10 bases. The CDR3 runs 17 residues. From germline, CDR1 is SGDLS and CDR2 YYNGEE. The V segment lost 3 bases and the J segment 5 bases; nucleotides outside the gene matches: 10. Here the CDR3 reads CASSAHGGLAVTGELFF. The CDR3 nucleotides are TGTGCCAGCAGCGCCCACGGTGGACTAGCGGTGACCGGGGAGCTGTTTTTT.

About this clone: Other DNA sequences of this sample code for an identical CDR3. The rearrangement links TRBV4-3 to TRBJ2-3, with TRBD1 matching 7 bases. This CDR3 spans 14 amino acids. V shed 4 bases, J shed 1 base, and the junction held 2 bases outside the gene matches. Germline lookup yields CDR1 LGHNA and CDR2 YSLEER. CDR3 in amino acids: CASSLGQGTDTQYF. The CDR3 bases are TGCGCCAGCAGCCTCGGACAGGGCACAGATACGCAGTATTTT.